Below, 30 T cell receptor beta chains from the same sample are listed, as sequenced in a study of spatial heterogeneity in lung cancer. TCRdb called the 5' RACE reads again in MiXCR, with one record for every CDR3 protein. The data contain tens of thousands of distinct CDR3 sequences, approximately 4.4% of them singletons. Time point here: sample taken at primary tumor resection. Unsorted whole RNA from tumor, nontumor lung or frozen PBMC underwent sequencing. The material sequenced was PBMCs, taken at surgery. These TCRs come from a male donor with early-stage non-small cell lung cancer.

This clonotype has at least ten counts. The chain carries TRBV11-2 and TRBJ2-7, with no clear D. V was pared by 8 bases and J by 1 base, with 9 bases between. Germline CDR1 and CDR2: SGHAT and FQNNGV. CDR3 size: 12 residues. The CDR3: CASAYSSYEQYF. In nucleotides, the CDR3 is TGTGCCAGCGCCTATAGTTCCTACGAGCAGTACTTC.

This clonotype occurred many times. This sequence joins TRBV6-1 and TRBJ1-3; 10 nucleotides align to TRBD1. CDR3 length: 15 amino acids. V was clipped by 5 bases and J by 4 bases; unmatched bases: 5. Per germline, CDR1 MNHNS and CDR2 SASEGT. CDR3: CASSRDRGIGNTIYF. In DNA, the CDR3 is TGTGCCAGCAGTCGGGACAGGGGCATAGGAAACACCATATATTTT.

This clonotype was found many times. This chain joins TRBV4-2 and TRBJ2-3, with 7 bases identical to TRBD2. The junction had 8 bases not matched to a gene; V was cut back by 0 bases and J by 5 bases. The CDR3 is made up of 16 amino acids. Germline-derived CDR1 and CDR2 are LGHNA and YNFKEQ. The CDR3 loop reads CASSQDNRSGLDTQYF. The CDR3 bases are TGTGCCAGCAGCCAAGATAATCGTAGCGGGCTAGATACGCAGTATTTT.

This clonotype was seen repeatedly, ten times or more. The chain joins TRBV11-1 to TRBJ2-1, with D hard to call. Germline V CDR1 and CDR2: SGHAT, FQDESV (reference sequence). CDR3 size: 13 residues. With 1 base removed from V and 6 bases from J, the gap between germline ends came to 7 bases. The DNA of the CDR3 is TGTGCCAGCAGCTTAGAAGTGGGCAATGAGCAGTTCTTC. Residues: CASSLEVGNEQFF.

This clonotype was seen only a few times. This chain connects TRBV11-2 to TRBJ2-1, with TRBD2 identical over 11 bases. The CDR3 contains 15 residues. Germline-derived CDR1 and CDR2 are SGHAT and FQNNGV. The V and J ends lost 4 bases and 4 bases, in that order; junction bases with no gene match: 3. The CDR3 loop is CASSSTSGGYNEQFF. The DNA for the CDR3 is TGTGCCAGCAGCTCCACTAGCGGGGGATACAATGAGCAGTTCTTC. Together with reference TRBV11-2 and TRBJ2-1, the CDR3 gives the full variable domain: EAGVAQSPRYKIIEKRQSVAFWCNPISGHATLYWYQQILGQGPKLLIQFQNNGVVDDSQLPKDRFSAERLKGVDSTLKIQPAKLEDSAVYLCASSSTSGGYNEQFFGPGTRLTVL.

This clonotype was detected many times. The chain employs TRBV7-2 and TRBJ2-3; possible D gene TRBD1, 5 bases. Germline V gene data show CDR1 as SGHTA and CDR2 as FQGNSA. The V gene lost 4 bases and the J gene lost 2 bases, with 10 bases spanning the gap. The CDR3 is 14 amino acids. CDR3 protein: CASSSRQYTDTQYF. The CDR3 bases are TGTGCCAGCAGCTCCAGACAGTACACAGATACGCAGTATTTT.

In this sample, this clonotype turned up many times. The chain carries TRBV11-2 and TRBJ1-1, with TRBD1 matching over 7 bases. CDR3 size: 15 residues. Germline values: CDR1 SGHAT, CDR2 FQNNGV. Trimming cost V 4 bases and J 2 bases; bases outside gene matches: 7. Here the CDR3 reads CASSSSLGGNTEAFF. The CDR3 DNA follows: TGTGCCAGCAGCTCCTCCTTAGGGGGCAACACTGAAGCTTTCTTT.

By share, this clonotype counts as medium-sized. The rearrangement joins TRBV20-1 to TRBJ2-3, with D uncertain. The CDR3 totals 14 residues. Trimming removed 5 bases at V and 3 bases at J, with 15 bases between. Looked up from germline, CDR1 is DFQATT and CDR2 is SNEGSKA (reference sequence). The CDR3 is CSAAKAISTDTQYF. The CDR3, as DNA: TGCAGTGCTGCAAAAGCCATCTCAACAGATACGCAGTATTTT.

This clonotype was picked up many times. The chain joins TRBV28 to TRBJ1-5, with TRBD1 identical over 7 bases. The CDR3 runs to 14 residues. Germline V gene lookup returns CDR1 MDHEN and CDR2 SYDVKM. V was clipped by 6 bases and J by 3 bases; unmatched bases: 5. Written as DNA, the CDR3 is TGTGCCAGCAGCGCAGGGGGGGCCAATCAGCCCCAGCATTTT. This gives the protein CASSAGGANQPQHF.

This clonotype was observed a few times. The chain is built from TRBV29-1 and TRBJ1-1, with D possibly TRBD1 on 5 matching bases. Per germline, CDR1 SQVTM and CDR2 ANQGSEA. The CDR3 has 14 residues. Trimming left V 5 bases short and J 0 bases short, with 13 bases between. The CDR3: CSVKTELMNTEAFF. In DNA form, the CDR3 reads TGCAGCGTTAAGACAGAACTCATGAACACTGAAGCTTTCTTT.

This clonotype was seen many times. The chain couples TRBV7-6 to TRBJ1-5; maybe TRBD1 (6 bases). Germline V gene sequence: CDR1 SGHVS, CDR2 FNYEAQ. The CDR3 runs to 15 residues. Deletions cut 1 base from V and 6 bases from J, with 13 bases between. The CDR3 nucleotides are TGTGCCAGCAGCTTAGGGAATGGGGGCGGTCAGCCCCAGCATTTT. This sequence encodes CASSLGNGGGQPQHF.

The V call is TRBV9, the J call TRBJ2-5, with a tentative D call TRBD1 (5 bases). V gave up 1 base and J gave up 2 bases, with 9 bases separating them. This CDR3 region has 14 residues. CDR1 is SGDLS and CDR2 is YYNGEE in the germline V gene. CDR3 amino acids: CASSVRAGQETQYF. Written as DNA, the CDR3 is TGTGCCAGCAGCGTAAGGGCAGGGCAAGAGACCCAGTACTTC.

The table lists this clonotype with many counts. The chain employs TRBV29-1 and TRBJ2-5; 8 bases align to TRBD1. V lost 8 bases and J lost 4; bases outside the gene matches: 15. Per the germline V gene, CDR1 is SQVTM and CDR2 is ANQGSEA. The CDR3 contains 15 residues. The CDR3 DNA is TGCAGCACCTATCGACAGGGGATGGGGGGAGAGACCCAGTACTTC. Translating it yields CSTYRQGMGGETQYF.

This clonotype was observed many times. The V call is TRBV6-5, the J call TRBJ2-1, with 11 bases matching TRBD2. In germline, CDR1 is MNHEY, CDR2 SVGAGI. Unmatched junction bases numbered 8, after V lost 6 bases and J lost 4 bases. The CDR3 extends over 16 amino acids. CDR3 bases: TGTGCCAGCAGCCGGGAAGGGACTAGCGGATACAATGAGCAGTTCTTC. It translates to CASSREGTSGYNEQFF.

This clonotype was detected many times. This chain joins TRBV28 and TRBJ1-6; maybe TRBD1 (6 bases). Germline CDR1 is MDHEN and CDR2 is SYDVKM. Trimming stripped 6 bases from V and 0 bases from J, with 24 bases between. The CDR3 length is 20 residues. CDR3 DNA: TGTGCCAGCAGACAACACGGGGGGCGATTCCCGAGCTCCTATAATTCACCCCTCCACTTT. As protein: CASRQHGGRFPSSYNSPLHF. The full variable domain, rest sourced from reference TRBV28 and TRBJ1-6, is DVKVTQSSRYLVKRTGEKVFLECVQDMDHENMFWYRQDPGLGLRLIYFSYDVKMKEKGDIPEGYSVSREKKERFSLILESASTNQTSMYLCASRQHGGRFPSSYNSPLHFGNGTRLTVT.

This clonotype was recorded many times. This chain joins TRBV4-1 and TRBJ2-7; no definite D call. The germline V and J ends were trimmed by 0 bases and 3 bases, with 12 bases remaining between them. The CDR3 extends over 15 amino acids. Germline V CDR1 and CDR2: MGHRA, YSYEKL. The chain's CDR3 is CASSQETAAFYEQYF. The CDR3 DNA follows: TGCGCCAGCAGCCAAGAAACGGCAGCTTTCTACGAGCAGTACTTC.

This clonotype appeared many times. This rearrangement joins TRBV5-6 to TRBJ2-1, with TRBD1 matching 9 bases. V lost 4 bases, J lost 0 bases, and 2 bases stayed unmatched. Germline CDR1 is SGHDT and CDR2 is YYEEEE. The CDR3 spans 15 residues. In DNA, the CDR3 is TGTGCCAGCAGCCCGGGACAGGGCTCCTACAATGAGCAGTTCTTC. Its translation: CASSPGQGSYNEQFF. The full variable domain, completed using reference TRBV5-6 and TRBJ2-1, is DAGVTQSPTHLIKTRGQQVTLRCSPKSGHDTVSWYQQALGQGPQFIFQYYEEEERQRGNFPDRFSGHQFPNYSSELNVNALLLGDSALYLCASSPGQGSYNEQFFGPGTRLTVL.

In its sample, this clonotype was seen a few times. CDR3 region: CSAARDRDYQPQHF. The CDR3, as DNA: TGCAGTGCCGCCAGGGACAGGGATTATCAGCCCCAGCATTTT. The J gene is TRBJ1-5, the V gene TRBV20-1; 9 nucleotides agree with TRBD1. This CDR3 comprises 14 residues. Trimming removed 6 bases from V and 5 bases from J; junction bases left unmatched: 8. Germline assignment: CDR1 DFQATT and CDR2 SNEGSKA (reference sequence).

Sample share makes this clonotype medium-sized. The rearrangement uses TRBV7-6 and TRBJ2-1; D is possibly TRBD1 (5 bases). This CDR3 comprises 16 residues. V was pared by 1 base and J by 0 bases, with 10 bases between. Germline V lookup: CDR1 SGHVS, CDR2 FNYEAQ. In DNA, the CDR3 is TGTGCCAGCAGCTTAGGTAGTGACAGCTCCTACAATGAGCAGTTCTTC. This sequence encodes CASSLGSDSSYNEQFF.

There are many counts of this clonotype. This chain joins TRBV14 and TRBJ2-7; no reliable D call. This CDR3 spans 14 amino acids. Trimming pared 0 bases from V and 2 bases from J, leaving 8 bases between. Germline V gene data show CDR1 as SGHDN and CDR2 as FVKESK. DNA of the CDR3: TGTGCCAGCAGCCAAGACCCGTGGGCCTACGAGCAGTACTTC. Protein: CASSQDPWAYEQYF.

This clonotype was seen repeatedly, ten times or more. The chain carries TRBV4-1 and TRBJ2-1; 10 nucleotides match TRBD1. The ends lost 5 bases at V and 4 bases at J; junction bases unmatched: 5. The CDR3 sequence is 15 residues long. Germline loops: CDR1 MGHRA, CDR2 YSYEKL. CDR3 in amino acids: CASSSTGGLYNEQFF. The CDR3 DNA sequence: TGCGCCAGCAGCTCGACAGGGGGCCTATACAATGAGCAGTTCTTC.

The chain employs TRBV6-5 and TRBJ2-7; D is undetermined. Germline V lookup: CDR1 MNHEY, CDR2 SVGAGI. This CDR3 contains 14 residues. V was shortened by 0 bases and J by 4 bases, with 10 bases between the two germline ends. In nucleotides, the CDR3 is TGTGCCAGCAGTTACTCATCGGGCGGTTACGAGCAGTACTTC. Translation: CASSYSSGGYEQYF.

At least ten counts were recorded for this clonotype. The V and J genes are TRBV7-9 and TRBJ2-3; 9 bases are shared with TRBD2. Per germline, CDR1 SEHNR and CDR2 FQNEAQ (reference sequence). V dropped 5 bases and J dropped 2; count of bases not matched to a gene: 8. The CDR3 totals 16 residues. The CDR3 DNA reads TGTGCCAGCAGCCCCCACGCGGGAGGGTCCACAGATACGCAGTATTTT. Protein: CASSPHAGGSTDTQYF.

This clonotype was detected many times. The J gene is TRBJ2-1, the V gene TRBV11-2; TRBD2 matches 9 bases. J gave up 2 bases and V 1 base, and 6 bases lay outside the gene matches. Looked up from germline, CDR1 is SGHAT and CDR2 is FQNNGV. This CDR3 has 17 residues. The CDR3 DNA follows: TGTGCCAGCAGCTTAGGCGGGGGGGTATTTACCTACAATGAGCAGTTCTTC. Translating it yields CASSLGGGVFTYNEQFF.

Ten or more counts support this clonotype. V gene TRBV9 combines with J gene TRBJ2-1; D gene uncertain. V lost 0 bases, J lost 8 bases, and 3 bases lay in between. The length of the CDR3 is 11 residues. Germline values: CDR1 SGDLS, CDR2 YYNGEE. CDR3 protein: CASSVEDEQFF. The CDR3 region has the DNA TGTGCCAGCAGCGTAGAAGATGAGCAGTTCTTC. Complete variable domain (other parts from reference TRBV9 and TRBJ2-1): DSGVTQTPKHLITATGQRVTLRCSPRSGDLSVYWYQQSLDQGLQFLIQYYNGEERAKGNILERFSAQQFPDLHSELNLSSLELGDSALYFCASSVEDEQFFGPGTRLTVL.

V gene TRBV12-3 or TRBV12-4 combines with J gene TRBJ2-1; TRBD2 matches at 8 bases. The CDR3 sequence is 15 residues long. V gave up 3 bases and J gave up 2 bases; unmatched junction bases: 3. The CDR3 spells CASSFWRGAYNEQFF. CDR3 sequence (DNA): TGTGCCAGCAGTTTTTGGCGGGGGGCCTACAATGAGCAGTTCTTC.

This clonotype has ten or more counts. The rearrangement links TRBV7-2 to TRBJ2-6; D gene ambiguous. Germline-derived CDR1 and CDR2 are SGHTA and FQGNSA. V was shortened by 5 bases and J by 6 bases, with 11 bases between the two germline ends. The CDR3 consists of 14 residues. The CDR3 DNA follows: TGTGCCAGCAGCCTTACCCCGGCGGCCAACGTCCTGACTTTC. Amino acid sequence: CASSLTPAANVLTF.

This clonotype was seen ten or more times. The V gene is TRBV28, the J gene TRBJ2-1; D remains ambiguous. The V end lost 6 bases, the J end lost 0 bases, and 12 bases lay between the germline ends. Germline lookup yields CDR1 MDHEN and CDR2 SYDVKM. The CDR3 is 15 amino acids. This CDR3 is CASSLVSDSYNEQFF. The CDR3 DNA follows: TGTGCCAGCAGCTTGGTATCGGACTCCTACAATGAGCAGTTCTTC.

The table lists this clonotype with a few counts. This chain joins TRBV30 and TRBJ1-1; no firm D call. Per germline, CDR1 GTSNPN and CDR2 SVGIG (reference sequence). This CDR3 spans 12 amino acids. Trimming removed 1 base from V and 0 bases from J, with 3 bases in between. The CDR3 DNA is TGTGCCTGGAGTGAACTGAACACTGAAGCTTTCTTT. Its protein product is CAWSELNTEAFF.

This clonotype was seen at least ten times. This chain uses TRBV6-2 or TRBV6-3 with TRBJ2-7, with 7 positions matching TRBD2. The junction had 11 bases not matched to a gene; V was cut back by 10 bases and J by 2 bases. CDR3 size: 14 residues. Germline CDR1 MNHEY, CDR2 SVGEGT. This CDR3 is CATTSRGTTYEQYF. The DNA for the CDR3 is TGTGCCACGACTAGCCGGGGAACCACCTACGAGCAGTACTTC.